A selection of T cell receptor beta chains follows, all from one sample in a study of T cell responses to AZD1222 COVID-19 vaccine. Profiled with immunoSEQ multiplex PCR; TCRdb holds only in-frame clones, not every one. The sample records 150,000 to 200,000 clones, around 89% being singletons. The sequencing used peripheral blood, collected on day 0 of AZD1222 vaccination. The receptor set was obtained from an adult in good health. Both conserved end residues are part of each CDR3. The D gene is left open where the match is weak. Clone size is shown for a subset of rows, as once, few, many or a class of expanded clone.

CDR3 DNA: TGTGCCAGCAGCCTCCTTGGTCAGCCCCAGCATTTT
CDR3 protein: CASSLLGQPQHF
D gene: .
J gene: TRBJ1-5
V gene: TRBV11-2
clone size: .

CDR3 DNA: TGTGCCAGCAGCCAAGGGGGTCTTGAGACTGAAGCTTTCTTT
CDR3 protein: CASSQGGLETEAFF
D gene: .
J gene: TRBJ1-1
V gene: TRBV4-2
clone size: .

CDR3 DNA: TGTGCCAGCAGACGGACATATAGCACAGATACGCAGTATTTT
CDR3 protein: CASRRTYSTDTQYF
D gene: .
J gene: TRBJ2-3
V gene: TRBV6-5
clone size: .

CDR3 DNA: TGTGCCAGCAGCCCGAGGTCAGGGGCTACCTACGAGCAGTACTTC
CDR3 protein: CASSPRSGATYEQYF
D gene: .
J gene: TRBJ2-7
V gene: TRBV11-3
clone size: .

CDR3 DNA: TGTGCCAGCAGCTATATTTTACACCAAGAGACCCAGTACTTC
CDR3 protein: CASSYILHQETQYF
D gene: .
J gene: TRBJ2-5
V gene: TRBV7-2
clone size: .

CDR3 DNA: TGTGCCAGCAGTGAACTGGTGGGGCAGTCGTATAATTCACCCCTCCACTTT
CDR3 protein: CASSELVGQSYNSPLHF
D gene: .
J gene: TRBJ1-6
V gene: TRBV25-1
clone size: .

CDR3 DNA: TGTGCCAGCAGCAGGGGGCCCGGGGAGCTGTTTTTT
CDR3 protein: CASSRGPGELFF
D gene: TRBD1
J gene: TRBJ2-2
V gene: TRBV5-6
clone size: .

CDR3 DNA: TGTGCCAGCAGCTTGATTGGGGCCAATCAGCCCCAGCATTTT
CDR3 protein: CASSLIGANQPQHF
D gene: .
J gene: TRBJ1-5
V gene: TRBV11-2
clone size: .

CDR3 DNA: TGTGCCAGCAGCCAAGATGGGCACAGGCTAATCTCCCGGTCACCCCTCCACTTT
CDR3 protein: CASSQDGHRLISRSPLHF
D gene: .
J gene: TRBJ1-6
V gene: TRBV4-2
clone size: once

CDR3 DNA: TGCGCCAGCAGCGGAGGACCAGACACTGAAGCTTTCTTT
CDR3 protein: CASSGGPDTEAFF
D gene: .
J gene: TRBJ1-1
V gene: TRBV5-1
clone size: .

CDR3 DNA: TGTGCCAGCAGCTCGACTAGCGGGGGGGTGAGCGACAATGAGCAGTTCTTC
CDR3 protein: CASSSTSGGVSDNEQFF
D gene: TRBD2
J gene: TRBJ2-1
V gene: TRBV7-2
clone size: .

CDR3 DNA: TGTGCCAGCAGTGACCGGGACACCAACACTGAAGCTTTCTTT
CDR3 protein: CASSDRDTNTEAFF
D gene: .
J gene: TRBJ1-1
V gene: TRBV6-1
clone size: .

CDR3 DNA: TGTGCCAGCAGTTTTATGGGGGGAGGCATTCAGTACTTC
CDR3 protein: CASSFMGGGIQYF
D gene: .
J gene: TRBJ2-4
V gene: TRBV28
clone size: .

CDR3 DNA: TGTGCCAGCAGCCCCCAAACGGGGGCGTACTCTGGCTATGGCTACACCTTC
CDR3 protein: CASSPQTGAYSGYGYTF
D gene: .
J gene: TRBJ1-2
V gene: TRBV5-4
clone size: .

CDR3 DNA: TGTGCCAGCAGTTACTCCCCCTTGAACACTGAAGCTTTCTTT
CDR3 protein: CASSYSPLNTEAFF
D gene: .
J gene: TRBJ1-1
V gene: TRBV6-2/TRBV6-3
clone size: .

CDR3 DNA: TGCGCCAGCAGTCACGACAGGGCCTCTGGGGCCAACGTCCTGACTTTC
CDR3 protein: CASSHDRASGANVLTF
D gene: TRBD1
J gene: TRBJ2-6
V gene: TRBV23-1
clone size: .

CDR3 DNA: TGCGCCAGCAGCCCCGGGACTAGAGAAGAGACCCAGTACTTC
CDR3 protein: CASSPGTREETQYF
D gene: TRBD2
J gene: TRBJ2-5
V gene: TRBV5-1
clone size: .

CDR3 DNA: TGTGCCAGCAGTTTACTGCAGGGTAGCAACGAGCAGTACTTC
CDR3 protein: CASSLLQGSNEQYF
D gene: .
J gene: TRBJ2-7
V gene: TRBV27
clone size: .

CDR3 DNA: TGTGCCAGCAGCTTCCCCGGCGCTAGAGATACGCAGTATTTT
CDR3 protein: CASSFPGARDTQYF
D gene: .
J gene: TRBJ2-3
V gene: TRBV5-8
clone size: .

CDR3 DNA: TGTGCCAGCAGCCGTAACATTCAGTACTTC
CDR3 protein: CASSRNIQYF
D gene: .
J gene: TRBJ2-4
V gene: TRBV11-2
clone size: .

CDR3 DNA: TGTGCCAGCAGATACGACAGGGTCCACGGAACGGTCTACAATGAGCAGTTCTTC
CDR3 protein: CASRYDRVHGTVYNEQFF
D gene: TRBD1
J gene: TRBJ2-1
V gene: TRBV6-2/TRBV6-3
clone size: .

CDR3 DNA: TGCAGCGTTGGTGGATGGGGTTCCTACAATGAGCAGTTCTTC
CDR3 protein: CSVGGWGSYNEQFF
D gene: .
J gene: TRBJ2-1
V gene: TRBV29-1
clone size: .

CDR3 DNA: TGTGCCAGCAGTCTCGGGCGCAACTATGGCTACACCTTC
CDR3 protein: CASSLGRNYGYTF
D gene: .
J gene: TRBJ1-2
V gene: TRBV12-3/TRBV12-4
clone size: once

CDR3 DNA: TGTGCCAGCAGCTCCCGCCCGGGTGAGACCCAGTACTTC
CDR3 protein: CASSSRPGETQYF
D gene: .
J gene: TRBJ2-5
V gene: TRBV7-6
clone size: .

CDR3 DNA: TGTGCCAGCGCAGGGGGCTATGGCTACACCTTC
CDR3 protein: CASAGGYGYTF
D gene: TRBD1
J gene: TRBJ1-2
V gene: TRBV6-5
clone size: .

CDR3 DNA: TGTGCCACACAACAGGGAGGGCAGCCCCAGCATTTT
CDR3 protein: CATQQGGQPQHF
D gene: .
J gene: TRBJ1-5
V gene: TRBV15
clone size: .

CDR3 DNA: TGTGCCAGCAGTTACTCGGGGGGGGTTGGTGAGCAGTTCTTC
CDR3 protein: CASSYSGGVGEQFF
D gene: TRBD2
J gene: TRBJ2-1
V gene: TRBV6-5
clone size: .

CDR3 DNA: TGCGCCAGCAGCTACCAGCGGACAGGGGTCCGTCCGGGAACTGAAGCTTTCTTT
CDR3 protein: CASSYQRTGVRPGTEAFF
D gene: TRBD1
J gene: TRBJ1-1
V gene: TRBV5-1
clone size: .

CDR3 DNA: TGTGCCAGCAGTGACTCTTGGGGCAACACTGAAGCTTTCTTT
CDR3 protein: CASSDSWGNTEAFF
D gene: .
J gene: TRBJ1-1
V gene: TRBV6-4
clone size: .

CDR3 DNA: TGTGCCAGCAGCGTTTCATTGGGAGCAAATCAGCCCCAGCATTTT
CDR3 protein: CASSVSLGANQPQHF
D gene: .
J gene: TRBJ1-5
V gene: TRBV27
clone size: .

CDR3 DNA: TGTGCCAGCACCCCGGATCAAGAACTGTTTTTT
CDR3 protein: CASTPDQELFF
D gene: .
J gene: TRBJ1-4
V gene: TRBV5-7
clone size: .

CDR3 DNA: TGTGCCAGTGGAGGACAGGGGGGTCAGCCCCAGCATTTT
CDR3 protein: CASGGQGGQPQHF
D gene: TRBD1
J gene: TRBJ1-5
V gene: TRBV19
clone size: .

CDR3 DNA: TGCAGTGGAATCGCCAGACAGATTGAGAACACTGAAGCTTTCTTT
CDR3 protein: CSGIARQIENTEAFF
D gene: .
J gene: TRBJ1-1
V gene: TRBV29-1
clone size: .

CDR3 DNA: TGTGCCAGCAGTTACTTTGTCACGGTCAATGAGCAGTTCTTC
CDR3 protein: CASSYFVTVNEQFF
D gene: .
J gene: TRBJ2-1
V gene: TRBV6-2/TRBV6-3
clone size: few

CDR3 DNA: TGTGCCAGCAGTTTTCTTGCGGGGGGGCCAGATACGCAGTATTTT
CDR3 protein: CASSFLAGGPDTQYF
D gene: TRBD2
J gene: TRBJ2-3
V gene: TRBV27
clone size: .

CDR3 DNA: TGCGCCAGCAGCCACTCTGCAACAGGGGGCGTCTACGAGCAGTACTTC
CDR3 protein: CASSHSATGGVYEQYF
D gene: TRBD1
J gene: TRBJ2-7
V gene: TRBV4-1
clone size: .

CDR3 DNA: TGTGCCAGCAGCCTGGGACAGGGGGCGGGTGAAGCTTTCTTT
CDR3 protein: CASSLGQGAGEAFF
D gene: TRBD1
J gene: TRBJ1-1
V gene: TRBV7-3
clone size: .

CDR3 DNA: TGTGCCATCAGTAGCGGGGGGGCCTACGAGCAGTACTTC
CDR3 protein: CAISSGGAYEQYF
D gene: TRBD2
J gene: TRBJ2-7
V gene: TRBV10-3
clone size: .

CDR3 DNA: TGTGCCAGCAGCCACCCGGACAGGCCCCTTGGCACAGATACGCAGTATTTT
CDR3 protein: CASSHPDRPLGTDTQYF
D gene: TRBD1
J gene: TRBJ2-3
V gene: TRBV3-1/TRBV3-2
clone size: .

CDR3 DNA: TGTGCCAGCAGTCCCACAGGGGCTGGAAACACCATATATTTT
CDR3 protein: CASSPTGAGNTIYF
D gene: TRBD1
J gene: TRBJ1-3
V gene: TRBV28
clone size: few

CDR3 DNA: TGTGCCAGCAGTCCCGGGCACTCTGGAAACACCATATATTTT
CDR3 protein: CASSPGHSGNTIYF
D gene: .
J gene: TRBJ1-3
V gene: TRBV6-5
clone size: .

CDR3 DNA: TGTGCCAGCAGCTCCCCCGTGGAAACCGAGCGGTACTATGGCTACACCTTC
CDR3 protein: CASSSPVETERYYGYTF
D gene: .
J gene: TRBJ1-2
V gene: TRBV5-6
clone size: .